A selection of T cell receptor beta chains follows, all from one sample in a study of neurological immune-mediated disorders. TCRdb re-called the 5' RACE reads through MiXCR, storing one row per CDR3 protein. This sample carries about 30,000 distinct CDR3 sequences, around 6% of them seen once, and the ten largest clones take 2% to 2.5%. Sequencing was carried out using CD4+ T cells from blood. These receptors all come from a woman aged 50 to 60 in good health. Each CDR3 is given with its conserved first and last residue. Each record gives: clone size, D gene, V gene, J gene, CDR3 DNA, CDR3 protein. D genes are given only for firm matches. Clone size is not always given. Where it is, it says once, few, many or a class for expanded clones.

many	.	TRBV7-9	TRBJ2-2	TGTGCCAGCATCCAACAGGTGGCCGGGGAGCTGTTTTTT	CASIQQVAGELFF
many	.	TRBV4-1	TRBJ1-6	TGCGCCAGCAGCCAAGAATCTGGGAGGGTCGCGAATTCACCCCTCCACTTT	CASSQESGRVANSPLHF
many	TRBD2	TRBV7-9	TRBJ2-7	TGTGCCAGCAGCCCTCCATTTACGGGACTAGCGGGAGCGTCCTACGAGCAGTACTTC	CASSPPFTGLAGASYEQYF
.	TRBD1	TRBV19	TRBJ1-5	TGTGCCAGTAGTAGTGGGAGACAGGGGAACAATCAGCCCCAGCATTTT	CASSSGRQGNNQPQHF
many	TRBD2	TRBV10-3	TRBJ2-3	TGTGCCATCAGTGAGTCCGGACTAGCGGGGACCACAGATACGCAGTATTTT	CAISESGLAGTTDTQYF
medium-sized	.	TRBV3-1	TRBJ1-6	TGTGCCAGCAGCCCGCCGGGACATTCACCCCTCCACTTT	CASSPPGHSPLHF
many	.	TRBV14	TRBJ2-1	TGTGCCAGCAGCCCCCGCACAGGGCAAGAGGAGCAGTTCTTC	CASSPRTGQEEQFF
many	TRBD1	TRBV20-1	TRBJ2-3	TGCAGTGCTATTGAGAGGGACAGGGGGCGGGAAGATACGCAGTATTTT	CSAIERDRGREDTQYF
many	.	TRBV20-1	TRBJ2-7	TGCAGTGCTAGAGATTTACTGAGCTCCTACGAGCAGTACTTC	CSARDLLSSYEQYF
many	.	TRBV6-2/TRBV6-3	TRBJ1-5	TGTGCCAGCAGGACGGCCAAGAGCAATCAGCCCCAGCATTTT	CASRTAKSNQPQHF
medium-sized	.	TRBV5-1	TRBJ2-1	TGCGCCAGCAGCTTCGATGGGGATGAGCAGTTCTTC	CASSFDGDEQFF
medium-sized	.	TRBV5-1	TRBJ2-7	TGCGCCAGCAGCTTGGCTCGGGGCTCCTACGAGCAGTACTTC	CASSLARGSYEQYF
many	TRBD2	TRBV6-6	TRBJ2-2	TGTGCCAGCAGTTACCTAACTAGCGGGGGTAACACCGGGGAGCTGTTTTTT	CASSYLTSGGNTGELFF
many	.	TRBV3-1	TRBJ1-4	TGTGCCAGCAGCCAACAGAGAAAACTGTTTTTT	CASSQQRKLFF
many	.	TRBV10-3	TRBJ2-4	TGTGCCGTGACAGGTACGGGCGGCATTCAGTACTTC	CAVTGTGGIQYF
many	.	TRBV5-1	TRBJ2-1	TGCGCCAGCGCAGTCGCGTCCTACAATGAGCAGTTCTTC	CASAVASYNEQFF
many	.	TRBV5-5	TRBJ1-3	TGTGCCAGCAGCTTGGGCTTACAGGGAGCTGGAAACACCATATATTTT	CASSLGLQGAGNTIYF
many	.	TRBV9	TRBJ2-2	TGTGCCAGCAGCCCGACTCAGCGGGTGACGGGCGGGGAGCTGTTTTTT	CASSPTQRVTGGELFF
.	TRBD2	TRBV18	TRBJ2-5	TGTGCCAGCCATTCTAGCGGGAGGGCCTACCAAGAGACCCAGTACTTC	CASHSSGRAYQETQYF
many	TRBD2	TRBV2	TRBJ2-7	TGTGCCTCCGGGGGGTTCGGCTACGAGCAGTACTTC	CASGGFGYEQYF
many	.	TRBV28	TRBJ2-1	TGTGCCAGCAGTTCCCTTGGTAGGGGTGGGGTCTTC	CASSSLGRGGVF
many	.	TRBV6-2/TRBV6-3	TRBJ2-3	TGTGCCAGCAGTTACTGGGGACTGAGTGAGGATACGCAGTATTTT	CASSYWGLSEDTQYF
many	.	TRBV7-3	TRBJ1-1	TGTGCCAGCAGCTTAAGGGCAGGGGCTACGAACACTGAAGCTTTCTTT	CASSLRAGATNTEAFF
many	TRBD1	TRBV7-6	TRBJ2-1	TGTGCCAGCAGCCGGACAGGGTTCCCCTACAATGAGCAGTTCTTC	CASSRTGFPYNEQFF
many	.	TRBV7-9	TRBJ1-2	TGTGCCAGCAGCTCTTACCCCTATGGCTACACCTTC	CASSSYPYGYTF
many	.	TRBV7-2	TRBJ1-4	TGTGCCAGCAGCTTTGGGGGGAAGGAAAAACTGTTTTTT	CASSFGGKEKLFF
many	.	TRBV20-1	TRBJ2-4	TGCAGTGCTTCTTGGGGGGAGCCCAAAAACATTCAGTACTTC	CSASWGEPKNIQYF
many	TRBD2	TRBV20-1	TRBJ2-5	TGCAGTGCTAGAGCGGTTAGGCGGGAGGGCCCTCGGGAGACCCAGTACTTC	CSARAVRREGPRETQYF
many	.	TRBV7-6	TRBJ1-3	TGTGCCAGCAGCTCCCAGGGCGGGGCTGGAAACACCATATATTTT	CASSSQGGAGNTIYF
many	.	TRBV28	TRBJ2-1	TGTGCCAGCAGTTTCTCTTCTGGGCCGAAGGCCTGGTATGAGCAGTTCTTC	CASSFSSGPKAWYEQFF
few	.	TRBV18	TRBJ2-5	TGTGCCAGCCTGGGGGAAGAGACCCAGTACTTC	CASLGEETQYF
many	TRBD2	TRBV11-2	TRBJ2-1	TGTGCCAGCAGCCTAGGACTAGCGGGAAGAGATGAGCAGTTCTTC	CASSLGLAGRDEQFF
many	TRBD1	TRBV5-1	TRBJ1-2	TGCGCCAGCCAAACTGGACAGGCGAACTATGGCTACACCTTC	CASQTGQANYGYTF
many	.	TRBV2	TRBJ2-1	TGTGCCAGCAGTGAATGGGCAGGAGAGCAGTTCTTC	CASSEWAGEQFF
many	.	TRBV28	TRBJ2-7	TGTGCCAGCAACGGGCGCAACCCCAGAAAATACGAGCAGTACTTC	CASNGRNPRKYEQYF
many	.	TRBV25-1	TRBJ2-7	TGTGCCAGCAGTGGAAGAGGTTCCTTCTCATCCTACGAGCAGTACTTC	CASSGRGSFSSYEQYF
.	.	TRBV9	TRBJ1-6	TGTGCCAGCAGCCCTCGGACAGTTAATTCACCCCTCCACTTT	CASSPRTVNSPLHF
many	.	TRBV7-6	TRBJ1-5	TGTGCCAGCAGCGGGGGAGCAGGGAGGAATCAGCCCCAGCATTTT	CASSGGAGRNQPQHF
many	.	TRBV28	TRBJ1-3	TGTGCCAGCAGTTTTCCAGGGTCTGGAAACACCATATATTTT	CASSFPGSGNTIYF
many	TRBD1	TRBV5-1	TRBJ2-5	TGCGCCAGCAGCCCCGACGCGGGGACAGGGAGCGAGACCCAGTACTTC	CASSPDAGTGSETQYF
many	.	TRBV27	TRBJ1-5	TGTGCCAGCAGTAAAACTTGGAATCAGCCCCAGCATTTT	CASSKTWNQPQHF
many	.	TRBV28	TRBJ2-3	TGTGCCAGCAGTCCGTCCGGGACTGCTACAGATACGCAGTATTTT	CASSPSGTATDTQYF
many	.	TRBV7-2	TRBJ2-2	TGTGCCAGCACGAGGGGGTCGGACACCGGGGAGCTGTTTTTT	CASTRGSDTGELFF
many	.	TRBV29-1	TRBJ2-5	TGCAGGATGGAAGAGACCCAGTACTTC	CRMEETQYF
many	.	TRBV20-1	TRBJ1-4	TGCAGTGCTCCTACGACAGCAACTAATGAAAAACTGTTTTTT	CSAPTTATNEKLFF
many	.	TRBV6-2/TRBV6-3	TRBJ2-7	TGTGCCAGCAGTTACCCCCTCGGGGGATCTCCCTACGAGCAGTACTTC	CASSYPLGGSPYEQYF
many	TRBD2	TRBV15	TRBJ2-5	TGTGCCACCAGCAGATACCTAGCGGGAGACGAGACCCAGTACTTC	CATSRYLAGDETQYF
medium-sized	.	TRBV29-1	TRBJ1-5	TGCAGCGTTGGCTTTGGGGTAGGGGGTCAGCCCCAGCATTTT	CSVGFGVGGQPQHF
many	.	TRBV29-1	TRBJ1-6	TGCAGCGTTAAGTCTTCTGATCGGTCACCCCTCCACTTT	CSVKSSDRSPLHF
many	TRBD1	TRBV20-1	TRBJ1-1	TGCAGTGCCCGGGACAGGGGCGCCCATGAAGCTTTCTTT	CSARDRGAHEAFF
many	.	TRBV14	TRBJ2-2	TGTGCCAGCAGCCAAAACTCAGACACCGGGGAGCTGTTTTTT	CASSQNSDTGELFF
few	.	TRBV19	TRBJ2-6	TGTGCCAGTACCCCAAACAGAGCCGGGGCCAACGTCCTGACTTTC	CASTPNRAGANVLTF
many	TRBD2	TRBV20-1	TRBJ2-2	TGCAGTGCTAGGTTAGCGGGAAGGAACACCGGGGAGCTGTTTTTT	CSARLAGRNTGELFF
many	TRBD2	TRBV18	TRBJ2-7	TGTGCCAGCTCTAGGGTCGACAGTGCCCCGGGAGGTGAGCAGTACTTC	CASSRVDSAPGGEQYF